The present T cell receptor (beta chain) was sequenced within a study of blood T cell repertoires in COVID-19. Each participant's cohort was designated according to participant-reported clinical history. In the source study's methods: Reference gene primer amplification gave nucleated cell count estimates. Some clones are missing from TCRdb's copy, which holds only in-frame ones; the method was immunoSEQ multiplex PCR. The DNA gave D and trimming, while V, J and clone size come from that table. The data hold roughly 200,000 clones, with 65% to 90% observed a single time. The receptor was isolated from a woman aged 30 to 39 who had been exposed to COVID-19. Sequencing input: PBMCs or T cells enriched from blood (not recorded which).

CDR3 amino acids: CASSPDGDYGYTF. As DNA, the CDR3 is TGTGCCAGCTCACCCGACGGAGACTATGGCTACACCTTC. The chain couples TRBV18 to TRBJ1-2, with D unclear. The CDR3 runs to 13 residues. The germline V gene has CDR1 KGHSH and CDR2 LQKENI. V was trimmed by 3 bases and J by 3 bases, leaving 8 bases between them.